This TCR beta chain was captured in a study of blood T cell repertoires in COVID-19. The germline V and J ends were trimmed by 6 bases and 1 base, with 10 bases remaining between them. The CDR3 extends over 13 amino acids. CDR1 is SGHTS, CDR2 YDEGEE, per germline. Enrollees, about 18 to 89 years old, lived in 24 US areas. Sequencing was performed with immunoSEQ multiplex PCR; in TCRdb, only in-frame clones are kept and a portion is missing. The sample lists 150,000 or so clones, about 83% occurring once. The chain has TRBV5-8 and TRBJ1-2; D unresolved. The sequence was collected from a woman aged 45-60 years who had been exposed to COVID-19. Material: PBMCs or T cells enriched from blood (not recorded which). CDR3 residues: CASTPGGNYGYTF. CDR3 DNA: TGTGCCAGCACCCCCGGCGGTAACTATGGCTACACCTTC.